The 15 T cell receptor beta chains presented below share a single source sample, sequenced in a study of cytomegalovirus exposure and HLA in healthy donors. A multiplex PCR was run with 60 Vbeta primers and 13 Jbeta primers. The repertoire was sequenced with immunoSEQ multiplex PCR; TCRdb's copy has only in-frame clones and lacks some. Among about 140,000 clones listed, approximately 80% were seen once. Sequencing was carried out using PBMCs. These receptor sequences come from a man aged 25-45 years in good health and CMV-seronegative.

This clone was seen once. The chain joins TRBV9 to TRBJ2-7; 7 bases match TRBD2. The trim removed 0 bases at V and 5 bases at J, leaving 5 bases unmatched. Germline CDR1 and CDR2: SGDLS and YYNGEE. The CDR3 consists of 14 residues. CDR3: CASSVGAGADEQYF. The CDR3 coding sequence is TGTGCCAGCAGCGTAGGTGCGGGAGCAGACGAGCAGTACTTC.

The gene calls are TRBV12-1 and TRBJ2-7; TRBD2, the table's D call, lacks a check against the DNA. TRBV12-1 is given as a pseudogene. The CDR3 consists of 16 residues. The CDR3 is CASSPYSSGIWYEQYF. The CDR3 DNA follows: TGTGCCAGCAGCCCGTACTCTAGCGGGATTTGGTACGAGCAGTACTTC.

The chain is built from TRBV29-1 and TRBJ1-1, with D possibly matching TRBD1 (5 bases). CDR1 is SQVTM and CDR2 is ANQGSEA in the germline V gene. This CDR3 is 11 amino acids long. Deletions cut 3 bases from V and 10 bases from J, with 12 bases between. The CDR3 loop reads CSVDSQGSAFF. In DNA, the CDR3 is TGCAGCGTTGACTCTCAGGGATCAGCTTTCTTT.

The genes are TRBV18 and TRBJ1-1; D is uncertain. This CDR3 has 12 amino acids. Trimming pared 6 bases from V and 4 bases from J, leaving 9 bases between. CDR1 KGHSH and CDR2 LQKENI come from the germline V gene. The CDR3 sequence is CASSPGSTEAFF. CDR3 nucleotide sequence: TGTGCCAGCTCTCCGGGAAGCACTGAAGCTTTCTTT. Complete variable domain (other parts from reference TRBV18 and TRBJ1-1): NAGVMQNPRHLVRRRGQEARLRCSPMKGHSHVYWYRQLPEEGLKFMVYLQKENIIDESGMPKERFSAEFPKEGPSILRIQQVVRGDSAAYFCASSPGSTEAFFGQGTRLTVV.

This clone was observed a handful of times. The rearrangement uses TRBV5-1 and TRBJ1-4; TRBD1 agrees at 7 bases. CDR3 length equals 16 residues. Germline-derived CDR1 and CDR2 are SGHRS and YFSETQ. J gave up 10 bases and V 0 bases, and 12 bases lay outside the gene matches. CDR3 in DNA: TGCGCCAGCAGCTTGGAGGGCCGGGACAGAGGAGGAAAACTGTTTTTT. It translates to CASSLEGRDRGGKLFF. The full variable domain, completed using reference TRBV5-1 and TRBJ1-4, is KAGVTQTPRYLIKTRGQQVTLSCSPISGHRSVSWYQQTPGQGLQFLFEYFSETQRNKGNFPGRFSGRQFSNSRSEMNVSTLELGDSALYLCASSLEGRDRGGKLFFGSGTQLSVL.

In regard to this clone: This specimen includes other DNA sequences encoding the same CDR3. The CDR3 spells CASTHRDSSTGELFF. DNA for the CDR3: TGCGCCAGCACGCACCGGGACTCGAGCACCGGGGAGCTGTTTTTT. The chain has TRBV5-1 and TRBJ2-2; D is possibly TRBD2 (6 bases). From germline, CDR1 is SGHRS and CDR2 YFSETQ. This CDR3 is built from 15 residues. Between the trimmed V and J ends, which lost 6 bases and 4 bases, there was a span of 16 bases.

The rearrangement links TRBV7-2 to TRBJ1-5; 9 positions match TRBD1. Germline V CDR1 and CDR2: SGHTA, FQGNSA. The CDR3 runs 16 residues. V trimming: 3 bases; J trimming: 11 bases; junction bases outside the gene matches: 14. CDR3 nucleotide sequence: TGTGCCAGCAGCTTCGGACAGGGGCGGGCTCCACGAGCCCAGCATTTT. Amino acids: CASSFGQGRAPRAQHF.

The chain recombines TRBV18 with TRBJ2-7, with a weak D call TRBD2 (6 bases). Germline V CDR1 and CDR2: KGHSH, LQKENI. Trimming pared 3 bases from V and 0 bases from J, leaving 12 bases between. CDR3 length: 15 amino acids. The CDR3 DNA sequence: TGTGCCAGCTCACCCCCGGGACTGAGCTCCTACGAGCAGTACTTC. This gives the protein CASSPPGLSSYEQYF.

This chain uses TRBV19 with TRBJ1-2, with a possible D match to TRBD1 (5 bases). V gave up 5 bases and J gave up 4 bases, with 17 bases separating them. Germline lookup yields CDR1 LNHDA and CDR2 SQIVND (reference sequence). The CDR3 covers 15 residues. The CDR3 region is CASSPLEDRPYGYTF. CDR3 in DNA: TGTGCCAGTAGTCCCCTTGAAGACAGACCCTATGGCTACACCTTC.

The chain links TRBV29-1 to TRBJ1-2; 9 bases are shared with TRBD1. Germline CDR1 SQVTM, CDR2 ANQGSEA. The CDR3 covers 12 residues. V was clipped by 6 bases and J by 5 bases; unmatched bases: 4. The CDR3 nucleotides are TGCAGCGTCCAGGGACAGGGATATGGCTACACCTTC. Translating it yields CSVQGQGYGYTF.

The J gene is TRBJ2-1, the V gene TRBV28, with D possibly TRBD1 on 6 matching bases. Per the germline V gene, CDR1 is MDHEN and CDR2 is SYDVKM. CDR3 length: 13 residues. Trimming took off 2 bases at V and 6 bases at J, with 8 bases between the two ends. The CDR3 nucleotides read TGTGCCAGCAGTTTAGAGGGGGTCAATGAGCAGTTCTTC. Translating it yields CASSLEGVNEQFF.

The genes are TRBV7-8 and TRBJ2-1, with 11 nucleotides matching TRBD2. Per the germline V gene, CDR1 is SGHVS and CDR2 is FQNEAQ. The ends lost 3 bases at V and 7 bases at J; junction bases unmatched: 5. This CDR3 has 15 amino acids. The chain's CDR3 is CASSFSGRASNEQFF. As DNA, the CDR3 is TGTGCCAGCAGCTTTAGCGGGAGGGCCAGTAATGAGCAGTTCTTC.

The chain recombines TRBV5-8 with TRBJ2-2; 11 nucleotides match TRBD2. The CDR3 contains 16 residues. The junction had 4 bases not matched to a gene; V was cut back by 4 bases and J by 2 bases. Germline CDR1 and CDR2: SGHTS and YDEGEE. CDR3 loop: CASSLSGRGNTGELFF. CDR3 coding DNA: TGTGCCAGCAGCCTTAGCGGGAGGGGTAACACCGGGGAGCTGTTTTTT.

V and J are TRBV6-5 and TRBJ1-4; D remains unclear. V lost 0 bases and J 8 bases, leaving 13 bases between the germline ends. CDR3 length equals 15 residues. Per the germline V gene, CDR1 is MNHEY and CDR2 is SVGAGI. DNA for the CDR3: TGTGCCAGCAGTTACTCGAATGGCCCCAGGGAAAAACTGTTTTTT. Amino acid sequence: CASSYSNGPREKLFF.

This clone appeared once. The junction departs from germline at one end; a sequencing error may be responsible. The V and J genes are TRBV7-7 and TRBJ2-7; D is uncertain. This CDR3 region has 14 residues. CDR1 and CDR2 (germline): SSHAT, FNYEAQ (reference sequence). The CDR3 is CASSATFSSYEQYF. CDR3 DNA: TGTGCTAGCAGCGCGACATTTAGCTCCTACGAGCAGTACTTC.